This T cell receptor beta chain is from a study of blood T cells in healthy people across ages. Study-wide findings and caveats: With unsorted PBMCs, a conclusive comparison of naive versus antigen-experienced cells was not possible. A roughly linear fall in TCR beta diversity per million T cells was seen with increasing age.

This clonotype was seen a single time. Its matching antigen is unknown. The authors ran a second PCR of roughly 6 to 12 cycles using a sample-barcoded 5' primer and a J-beta primer mix. MiXCR was run by TCRdb on the 5' RACE reads, yielding one entry per CDR3 protein. The sample includes under 800,000 distinct CDR3 sequences, around 21% of them seen just once. Sequencing used blood. This clonotype was obtained from a man between 65 and 85 years old in good health.

The chain's CDR3 is CAISSSGTSTDTQYF. CDR3 nucleotide sequence: TGTGCCATCAGTTCTAGCGGGACTAGCACAGATACGCAGTATTTT. V is TRBV10-3 and J is TRBJ2-3, with 9 bases lining up with TRBD2. V lost 5 bases and J lost 0; bases outside the gene matches: 3. Germline-derived CDR1 and CDR2 are ENHRY and SYGVKD. The CDR3 totals 15 residues.